These T cell receptor beta chains were read from a single sample in a study of OX40 agonist ivuxolimab in advanced cancers. Method: immunoSEQ multiplex PCR; TCRdb's copy keeps in-frame clones and lacks some. The sample contains over 10,000 clones, 75% to 95% of which appear only once. Material: CD4+ or CD8+ T cells sorted from blood, obtained in a trial of the OX40 agonist ivuxolimab. Source of these receptors: an adult with an advanced solid tumor such as melanoma, head and neck, liver or kidney cancer. The CDR3 runs from the conserved cysteine through the conserved F or W. A D gene is named only where the DNA matches it firmly. Not every row has a clone size; where given, it reads once, few, many or a size class.

V gene: TRBV5-1
clone size: -
D gene: -
CDR3 protein: CASRGRERSYEQYF

V gene: TRBV6-5
clone size: -
D gene: -
CDR3 protein: CASSYSELYGYTF

V gene: TRBV19
clone size: -
D gene: -
CDR3 protein: CASRFGGEETQYF

V gene: TRBV7-9
clone size: -
D gene: TRBD1
CDR3 protein: CASSSHLQGPSTDTQYF

V gene: TRBV7-7
clone size: once
D gene: TRBD2
CDR3 protein: CASSPGLAGVNEQFF

V gene: TRBV4-1
clone size: -
D gene: TRBD1
CDR3 protein: CASSLQGQDEQFF

V gene: TRBV4-3
clone size: -
D gene: -
CDR3 protein: CASSENVFGANVLTF

V gene: TRBV5-6
clone size: -
D gene: TRBD1
CDR3 protein: CASSLGTGGSYGYTF

V gene: TRBV9
clone size: -
D gene: -
CDR3 protein: CASSSGHPSEQYF

V gene: TRBV4-1
clone size: -
D gene: TRBD2
CDR3 protein: CASSQDLAGGPNEQFF

V gene: TRBV4-1
clone size: -
D gene: TRBD1
CDR3 protein: CASSLPGQGYEQYF

V gene: TRBV5-1
clone size: -
D gene: -
CDR3 protein: CASSLGDPMNTEAFF

V gene: TRBV28
clone size: -
D gene: TRBD2
CDR3 protein: CASSLYQLAGGQETQYF

V gene: TRBV21-1
clone size: -
D gene: -
CDR3 protein: CASRGAPEQFF

V gene: TRBV5-1
clone size: few
D gene: -
CDR3 protein: CASSFYPGALRYGYTF

V gene: TRBV9
clone size: -
D gene: -
CDR3 protein: CASSVAPFDHRRTEAFF

V gene: TRBV19
clone size: -
D gene: -
CDR3 protein: CASSIYQGGDYEQYF

V gene: TRBV7-9
clone size: once
D gene: TRBD2
CDR3 protein: CASSFPGGVGGTADTQYF

V gene: TRBV6-1
clone size: -
D gene: -
CDR3 protein: CASSGSAGANVLTF

V gene: TRBV9
clone size: -
D gene: -
CDR3 protein: CASSSHEQYF

V gene: TRBV29-1
clone size: -
D gene: -
CDR3 protein: CSVEDGPGGEIANYGYTF

V gene: TRBV7-9
clone size: -
D gene: -
CDR3 protein: CASSFGERARFF

V gene: TRBV6-5
clone size: -
D gene: TRBD1
CDR3 protein: CASSYSGTGTYEQYF

V gene: TRBV29-1
clone size: once
D gene: TRBD2
CDR3 protein: CSVRLAGNNEQFF

V gene: TRBV14
clone size: -
D gene: -
CDR3 protein: CASSHGGSYNEQFF

V gene: TRBV2
clone size: -
D gene: TRBD1
CDR3 protein: CASSLPRGHNTEAFF

V gene: TRBV5-6
clone size: -
D gene: -
CDR3 protein: CASSLMGQPQHF

V gene: TRBV6-5
clone size: once
D gene: -
CDR3 protein: CASSYSRGGTNEKLFF

V gene: TRBV21-1
clone size: -
D gene: -
CDR3 protein: CASNIQGPVGYF

V gene: TRBV9
clone size: -
D gene: -
CDR3 protein: CASSQGDYSGNTIYF

V gene: TRBV11-2
clone size: -
D gene: -
CDR3 protein: CASRLTQELFF

V gene: TRBV9
clone size: -
D gene: TRBD1
CDR3 protein: CASSPGGSGTGSF

V gene: TRBV5-8
clone size: few
D gene: -
CDR3 protein: CASSFTRSQYF

V gene: TRBV30
clone size: -
D gene: -
CDR3 protein: CAWSGAEGQYF

V gene: TRBV11-2
clone size: -
D gene: -
CDR3 protein: CASREAGGYTF

V gene: TRBV5-6
clone size: -
D gene: TRBD1
CDR3 protein: CASSRGTGDGKNIQYF